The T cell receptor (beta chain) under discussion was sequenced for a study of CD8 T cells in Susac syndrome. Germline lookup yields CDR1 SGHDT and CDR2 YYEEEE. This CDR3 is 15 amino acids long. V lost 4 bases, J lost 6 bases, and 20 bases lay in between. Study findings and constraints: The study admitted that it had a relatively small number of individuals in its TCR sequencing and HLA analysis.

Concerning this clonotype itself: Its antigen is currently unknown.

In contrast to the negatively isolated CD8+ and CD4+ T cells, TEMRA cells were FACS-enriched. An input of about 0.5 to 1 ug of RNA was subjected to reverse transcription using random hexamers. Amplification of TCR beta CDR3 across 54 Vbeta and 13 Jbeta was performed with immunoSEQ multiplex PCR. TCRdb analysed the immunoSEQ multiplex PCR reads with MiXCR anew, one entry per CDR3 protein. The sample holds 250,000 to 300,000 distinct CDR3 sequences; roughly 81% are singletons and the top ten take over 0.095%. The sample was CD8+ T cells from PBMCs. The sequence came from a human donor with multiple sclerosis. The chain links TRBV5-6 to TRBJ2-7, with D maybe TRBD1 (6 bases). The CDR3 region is CASSHKRTGIREQYF. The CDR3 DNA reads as TGTGCCAGCAGCCACAAAAGAACAGGGATCCGCGAGCAGTACTTC.